This T cell receptor beta chain stems from a study of blood T cell repertoires in COVID-19. The CDR3 is made up of 15 amino acids. J gave up 6 bases and V 5 bases, and 7 bases lay outside the gene matches. Per the germline V gene, CDR1 is SNHLY and CDR2 is FYNNEI. Libraries were prepared by immunoSEQ multiplex PCR; TCRdb keeps only in-frame clonotypes and omits some of them. This sample has over 110,000 clones, with 65% to 85% found just once. This TCR was recovered from a woman aged 60-75 years with acute or convalescent COVID-19. The rearrangement joins TRBV2 to TRBJ2-1; 10 nucleotides agree with TRBD2. Sequences were obtained from peripheral blood. This CDR3 reads CASSPTSGKVNEQFF. The CDR3 nucleotides read TGTGCCAGCAGTCCTACTAGCGGGAAAGTCAATGAGCAGTTCTTC. The whole variable domain, remainder taken from reference TRBV2 and TRBJ2-1, is EPEVTQTPSHQVTQMGQEVILRCVPISNHLYFYWYRQILGQKVEFLVSFYNNEISEKSEIFDDQFSVERPDGSNFTLKIRSTKLEDSAMYFCASSPTSGKVNEQFFGPGTRLTVL.